This TCR beta chain was documented in a study of blood T cells in healthy people across ages. Germline V CDR1 and CDR2: SGHDN, FVKESK. V shed 6 bases and J shed 8 bases, with 16 bases lying between them. This CDR3 is 13 amino acids long. A sample-barcoded 5' primer and a J-beta primer mix were used in a second PCR of roughly 7 to 11 cycles. One entry per CDR3 protein, called by TCRdb with MiXCR from the 5' RACE reads. The sample includes over a million distinct CDR3 sequences, approximately 63% of them seen just once. This TCR was sampled from a man between 18 and 29 years old in good health. Material for sequencing was blood. The V gene is TRBV14, the J gene TRBJ1-2; D uncertain. The CDR3 DNA reads TGTGCCAGCAGTCCAAGATTGGAGGGCGGCTACACCTTC. Translation: CASSPRLEGGYTF.